These T cell receptor beta chains were read from a single sample in a study of blood T cell repertoires in COVID-19. Sequencing used immunoSEQ multiplex PCR; TCRdb keeps in-frame clones, though not all of them. The sample has fewer than 250,000 clones; approximately 90% are singletons. The sample consisted of peripheral blood. These TCRs come from a young man with acute or convalescent COVID-19. CDR3s include the opening cysteine and the closing phenylalanine or tryptophan. The D gene is left open where the match is weak. Clone sizes are given selectively: once, few, many, or a class where the clone is expanded.

TGTGCCAGCACCGGACGGGGGGGCGGCACAGATACGCAGTATTTT CASTGRGGGTDTQYF TRBJ2-3 - TRBV6-5 15 TRBD2
TGTGCCAGCAGCTTAGAGCCCGAATTAAGGGGAGAGACCCAGTACTTC CASSLEPELRGETQYF TRBJ2-5 - TRBV7-6 16 -
TGTGCCAGCAATGTGGCGGGGGGTAGCACAGATACGCAGTATTTT CASNVAGGSTDTQYF TRBJ2-3 - TRBV9 15 TRBD2
TGTGCCAGCAGTTCTCCCTCGAGGGCCACAGATACGCAGTATTTT CASSSPSRATDTQYF TRBJ2-3 - TRBV28 15 -
TGTGCCACCAGCCCCGGGAGGGAATATGGCTACACCTTC CATSPGREYGYTF TRBJ1-2 - TRBV15 13 -
TGTGCCTGGAGTTCAACGGGGGGAAACACTGAAGCTTTCTTT CAWSSTGGNTEAFF TRBJ1-1 - TRBV30 14 -
TGTGCCAGCAGCTTATCAGGGGACCATGGCTACACCTTC CASSLSGDHGYTF TRBJ1-2 - TRBV5-6 13 -
TGCAGCGTTGAAAGAAAGGAGGGTACCTACGAGCAGTACTTC CSVERKEGTYEQYF TRBJ2-7 - TRBV29-1 14 -
TGTGCCAGCAGCGTAGGGACACAGGGTGTTGACACTGAAGCTTTCTTT CASSVGTQGVDTEAFF TRBJ1-1 - TRBV9 16 -
TGTGCCTGGAAGGGACAGCTTAACTATGGCTACACCTTC CAWKGQLNYGYTF TRBJ1-2 - TRBV30 13 TRBD1
TGTGCCAGCAGCCCGAACAGGGGCCCTAACAATGAGCAGTTCTTC CASSPNRGPNNEQFF TRBJ2-1 - TRBV11-2 15 TRBD1
TGCAGCGTTATCGGACAGGGGATGAACACTGAAGCTTTCTTT CSVIGQGMNTEAFF TRBJ1-1 once TRBV29-1 14 TRBD1
TGTGCCGTAGGAACTATGACCCCCTATAACACCGGGGAGCTGTTTTTT CAVGTMTPYNTGELFF TRBJ2-2 - TRBV11-1 16 -
TGTGCCAGCAGCCCTACCGGGACAGGGGGTCTAGGAACCTATGGCTACACCTTC CASSPTGTGGLGTYGYTF TRBJ1-2 - TRBV6-2/TRBV6-3 18 TRBD1
TGTGCCAGCAGTTTTTACGGACTAGCGGGGGCCCTAGGAGAGCAGTTCTTC CASSFYGLAGALGEQFF TRBJ2-1 - TRBV28 17 TRBD2
TGTGCCAGCCGACAATCGACGGGATTTAATGAAAAACTGTTTTTT CASRQSTGFNEKLFF TRBJ1-4 - TRBV11-2 15 -
TGCAGCTTCCGACAGGGCGGTGAGACCCAGTACTTC CSFRQGGETQYF TRBJ2-5 few TRBV29-1 12 TRBD1
TGTGCCAGCAGCTTGAATATTGGCAATCAGCCCCAGCATTTT CASSLNIGNQPQHF TRBJ1-5 - TRBV5-6 14 -